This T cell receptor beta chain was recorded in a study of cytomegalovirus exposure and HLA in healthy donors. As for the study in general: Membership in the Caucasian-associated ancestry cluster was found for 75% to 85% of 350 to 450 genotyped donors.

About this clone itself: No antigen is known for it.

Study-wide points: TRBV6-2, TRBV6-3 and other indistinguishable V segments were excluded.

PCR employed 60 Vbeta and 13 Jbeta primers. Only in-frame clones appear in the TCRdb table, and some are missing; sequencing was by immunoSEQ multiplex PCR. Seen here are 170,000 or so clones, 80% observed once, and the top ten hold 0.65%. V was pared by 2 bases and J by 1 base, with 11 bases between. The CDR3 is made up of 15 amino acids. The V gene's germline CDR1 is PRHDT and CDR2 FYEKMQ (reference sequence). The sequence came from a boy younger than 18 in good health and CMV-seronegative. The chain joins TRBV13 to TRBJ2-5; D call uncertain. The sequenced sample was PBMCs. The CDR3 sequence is CASSLTQAFQETQYF. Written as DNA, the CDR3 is TGTGCCAGCAGCTTAACCCAGGCCTTCCAAGAGACCCAGTACTTC.